Described below is a single T cell receptor beta chain sequence and its context. Its antigen remains unidentified. Base qualities are not at hand, and no much larger clone is one base apart. The method behind the library was the immunoSEQ multiplex PCR assay. TCRdb took this table from immuneACCESS and kept in-frame rearrangements with V and J called. Such tables lack part of the clones; where checked against another copy, unresolved V genes explain under half of the gap, and the rest is unexplained. The sample table shows approximately 84,000 clones, and about 83% are seen once. 2.2% of the sample rests with the top ten. The CDR3 has 15 amino acids, counting the end cysteine and phenylalanine. Left in the record is the CDR3 DNA by itself, 45 bases read in frame from the first base. V trim: 3 bases; J trim: 4 bases; unmatched bases: 8. CDR1 and CDR2, looked up from the germline V gene, are SGHDT and YYEEEE.

This specimen comes from a study of ipilimumab plus nivolumab after autologous stem cell transplantation (dated by TCRdb to about 2021). The study in broad terms: Trial patients received a median of about 5 ipilimumab doses and fewer than 10 nivolumab doses. Patients undergoing autologous transplant for high-risk diffuse large B cell lymphoma, mature T cell lymphoma, or multiple myeloma were enrolled in the trial. The intent-to-treat population of the trial was made up of 35 to 40 patients. The DLBCL cohort included primary refractory and relapsed disease, with 18-month progression-free survival of around 86% and 29% respectively. The investigation overall reported the following: Per the authors, a biologic rationale for further study of the post-transplant checkpoint inhibition approach was offered by T cell receptor repertoire, regulatory T cell phenotype and gut microbiota profiles. The authors concluded that combined checkpoint inhibition appeared tolerable when used as consolidation after transplant.

Ipilimumab was given at 1 mg/kg intravenously on day 1 of selected weeks, and checkpoint therapy started 14 to 28 days after autologous transplant. Nivolumab was administered at 3 mg/kg intravenously on day 1 of weeks 1, 4, 7, 10, and every two weeks through week 26. Combined checkpoint inhibition with ipilimumab and nivolumab as consolidation after autologous stem cell transplantation was tested in a Phase Ib clinical trial. Sequences were derived from PBMCs, sampled in a trial of ipilimumab plus nivolumab as post-transplant consolidation. The rearranged chain carries TRBV5-6 and TRBJ1-2; 8 central nucleotides agree with TRBD1. The TCR sequence derives from a male donor with diffuse large B-cell lymphoma. The CDR3 sequence is CASSSTTGAPYGYTF. Read as DNA, the sequence is TGTGCCAGCAGCTCCACGACAGGGGCCCCCTATGGCTACACCTTC.